The clone carrying this T cell receptor (beta chain) appeared many times. The DNA is left out, because the CDR3 cannot be placed on it with certainty; the CDR3 is given as TCRdb lists it. These data originate in a study of kidney transplant recipient with SARS-CoV-2 infection. Ends included, the CDR3 has 19 residues. TCRdb called the reads again in MiXCR, with one record for every CDR3 protein. The data hold roughly 230,000 distinct CDR3 sequences, with under 35% observed a single time. This rearrangement joins TRBV7-5 to TRBJ1-2. TRBV7-5 is designated a pseudogene. This material consisted of a blood sample, taken at baseline and between days 110 and 120 from a kidney transplant recipient. This receptor was identified in a young adult male patient who had COVID-19 and was a kidney transplant recipient. Part of the T cell pool may stem from the graft donor. CDR3 amino acids: CISVPELPCEVGKTYGYTF.